What follows is one TCR beta chain and its context. Source study methods: The assay estimated nucleated cells by amplifying reference gene primers. Only in-frame clones appear in the TCRdb table, and some are missing; sequencing was by immunoSEQ multiplex PCR. V and J calls and clone size are those listed in that table; D and trimming were worked out from the DNA. The sample includes around 390,000 clones, approximately 87% of them seen just once. Individuals drawn from under 30 US areas were roughly 18 to 95 years old. Participants' reported clinical history set cohort assignment. Donors in Cohort 3 who had recovered were those with two negative PCRs, healthcare professional clearance, or resolution of their symptoms. The data belong to a study of blood T cell repertoires in COVID-19. The CDR3 is 14 residues long. V lost 4 bases, J lost 7 bases, and 3 bases stayed unmatched. Germline CDR1 is GTSNPN and CDR2 is SVGIG (reference sequence).

The sequenced sample was PBMCs or T cells enriched from blood (not recorded which). The V call is TRBV30, the J call TRBJ2-2, with TRBD2 identical over 13 bases. The TCR originated in a woman aged 45-65 years who had recovered from COVID-19. CDR3 amino acids: CAWKLAGGVGELFF. CDR3 nucleotide sequence: TGTGCCTGGAAACTAGCGGGGGGGGTCGGGGAGCTGTTTTTT. Combining the CDR3 with reference TRBV30 and TRBJ2-2 gives the whole variable domain SQTIHQWPATLVQPVGSPLSLECTVEGTSNPNLYWYRQAAGRGLQLLFYSVGIGQISSEVPQNLSASRPQDRQFILSSKKLLLSDSGFYLCAWKLAGGVGELFFGEGSRLTVL.